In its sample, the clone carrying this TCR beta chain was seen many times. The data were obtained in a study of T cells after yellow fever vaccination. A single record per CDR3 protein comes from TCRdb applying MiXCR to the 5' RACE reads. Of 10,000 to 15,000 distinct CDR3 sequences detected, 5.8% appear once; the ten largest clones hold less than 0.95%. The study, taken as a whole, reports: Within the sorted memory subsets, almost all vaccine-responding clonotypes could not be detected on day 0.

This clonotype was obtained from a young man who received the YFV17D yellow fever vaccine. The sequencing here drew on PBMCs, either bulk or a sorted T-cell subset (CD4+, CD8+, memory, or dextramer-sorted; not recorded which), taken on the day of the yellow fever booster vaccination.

This chain's CDR3 is CASSTGQGRRTDTQYF. Here the CDR3 DNA reads TGTGCCAGCAGTACGGGACAGGGTCGACGCACAGATACGCAGTATTTT. This chain uses TRBV6-2 or TRBV6-3 with TRBJ2-3; TRBD1 aligns across 9 bases. There are 16 residues in the CDR3. V gave up 5 bases and J gave up 1 base; unmatched junction bases: 7. The germline V gene encodes CDR1 MNHEY and CDR2 SVGEGT.